The sequence of this T cell receptor (beta chain) was determined in a study of T cell repertoires in cytomegalovirus infection. Overall study: A matching HLA type, together with CMV infection, was signaled by public TCR beta signatures. Study-level findings and limits: There were HLA-C-restricted CMV-specific TCR beta clonotypes dominating the ex vivo response. Summed frequency of public TCR beta families distinguished CMV carriers with the relevant HLA.

TCRdb ran MiXCR on the reads and lists one entry per CDR3 protein. Of 290,000 or so distinct CDR3 sequences in the sample, about a tenth were seen once. V lost 1 base and J 3 bases, leaving 10 bases between the germline ends. Per the germline V gene, CDR1 is SEHNR and CDR2 is FQNEAQ (reference sequence). There are 15 residues in the CDR3. In this sample, this clonotype turned up many times. Its matching antigen is unknown. The sample comprised PBMCs. The chain employs TRBV7-9 and TRBJ2-1, with D perhaps matching TRBD1 or TRBD2 (6 bases each). The sequence was obtained from a human donor in good health (CMV status not recorded). Some clones in this sample may be carry-over from other donors' samples. The CDR3 DNA follows: TGTGCCAGCAGCTTAGGAGGGGGGTACTACAATGAGCAGTTCTTC. It translates to CASSLGGGYYNEQFF. The whole variable domain, filled in from reference TRBV7-9 and TRBJ2-1, reads DTGVSQNPRHKITKRGQNVTFRCDPISEHNRLYWYRQTLGQGPEFLTYFQNEAQLEKSRLLSDRFSAERPKGSFSTLEIQRTEQGDSAMYLCASSLGGGYYNEQFFGPGTRLTVL.